A selection of T cell receptor beta chains follows, all from one sample in a study of identical twins. In TCRdb, the 5' RACE reads were re-called with MiXCR into one record per CDR3 protein. Of around 1.7 million distinct CDR3 sequences listed, about 32% are singletons. The sample consisted of cord blood. These TCRs come from a newborn girl in good health. Each CDR3 is given with its conserved first and last residue. A D gene is named only where the DNA matches it firmly. Size tells how often a clone was seen (once, few, many) or the class of an expanded clone, and some rows leave it out.

TRBD2	TRBJ2-1	TRBV10-3	-	CAISLLAGGPGEQFF	TGTGCCATCAGTTTACTAGCGGGGGGGCCAGGTGAGCAGTTCTTC
TRBD1	TRBJ1-6	TRBV25-1	-	CASRRQGRNSPLHF	TGTGCCAGCAGGCGACAGGGAAGGAATTCACCCCTCCACTTT
TRBD1	TRBJ1-1	TRBV24-1	-	CATSLDRVMNTEAFF	TGTGCCACCAGTCTGGACAGGGTCATGAACACTGAAGCTTTCTTT
TRBD2	TRBJ2-7	TRBV9	-	CASSVASGSFHEQYF	TGTGCCAGCAGCGTAGCAAGCGGGAGTTTCCACGAGCAGTACTTC
-	TRBJ2-4	TRBV5-1	-	CASSSRGQGGEQYF	TGCGCCAGCAGCTCTAGGGGACAAGGGGGTGAGCAGTACTTC
-	TRBJ2-1	TRBV5-1	few	CASLVDSSPGREQFF	TGCGCCAGCTTAGTTGATTCTTCCCCCGGTAGAGAGCAGTTCTTC
-	TRBJ2-3	TRBV28	few	CASKEYAPTDTQYF	TGTGCCAGCAAAGAATACGCTCCCACAGATACGCAGTATTTT
TRBD2	TRBJ2-1	TRBV11-2	-	CASSLEVASGPINEQFF	TGTGCCAGCAGCTTAGAGGTGGCTAGCGGCCCGATCAATGAGCAGTTCTTC
-	TRBJ2-7	TRBV29-1	-	CSVVPFFSYNEQYF	TGCAGCGTTGTTCCATTTTTCTCCTACAATGAGCAGTACTTC
-	TRBJ2-1	TRBV20-1	-	CSARVSNRYNEQFF	TGCAGTGCTAGAGTGTCCAACCGATACAATGAGCAGTTCTTC
TRBD2	TRBJ2-7	TRBV2	few	CASRTSGIPSYEQYF	TGTGCCAGCAGGACTAGCGGGATACCTTCCTACGAGCAGTACTTC
-	TRBJ1-5	TRBV28	few	CASSLMGPPYSNQPQHF	TGTGCCAGCAGTTTAATGGGCCCCCCTTATAGCAATCAGCCCCAGCATTTT
TRBD1	TRBJ2-3	TRBV7-9	-	CASSMETGGTDTQYF	TGTGCCAGCAGCATGGAGACAGGGGGCACAGATACGCAGTATTTT
-	TRBJ1-1	TRBV10-3	few	CAIRKQGIDSAEAFF	TGTGCCATCAGGAAACAGGGTATCGACTCCGCTGAAGCTTTCTTT
TRBD2	TRBJ2-3	TRBV19	-	CASSIRRGSTRDSDTQYF	TGTGCCAGTAGTATTCGACGCGGGAGTACAAGGGATTCAGATACGCAGTATTTT
-	TRBJ2-3	TRBV11-3	few	CASSLRPWDTQYF	TGTGCCAGCAGCTTACGCCCTTGGGATACGCAGTATTTT
TRBD1	TRBJ2-7	TRBV6-5	many	CASSYDRGTYEQYF	TGTGCCAGCAGTTATGACAGGGGAACCTACGAGCAGTACTTC
TRBD2	TRBJ2-5	TRBV4-2	-	CASSQDPGLAREAQYF	TGTGCCAGCAGCCAAGATCCGGGACTAGCACGAGAGGCCCAGTACTTC
-	TRBJ2-1	TRBV20-1	-	CSASLLGNSYNEQFF	TGCAGTGCCAGCCTGCTAGGGAACTCCTACAATGAGCAGTTCTTC
-	TRBJ1-1	TRBV20-1	few	CSAREASMNTEAFF	TGCAGTGCTAGAGAAGCATCCATGAACACTGAAGCTTTCTTT
-	TRBJ1-6	TRBV28	few	CASSLYIQSSYNSPLHF	TGTGCCAGCAGTTTATATATTCAGAGCTCCTATAATTCACCCCTCCACTTT
-	TRBJ2-7	TRBV6-4	few	CASSERSGSGLYEQYF	TGTGCCAGCAGTGAACGTTCAGGTTCGGGCCTCTACGAGCAGTACTTC